These 27 T cell receptor beta chains came from one sample sequenced in a study of a mutant IDH1 vaccine in newly diagnosed glioma (dated by TCRdb to about 2021). Libraries were made using the immunoSEQ multiplex PCR assay. TCRdb stores this immuneACCESS table with in-frame sequences only. Part of the clones is absent; in the studies checked, under half of the shortfall reflects unresolved V genes, and no reason is known for the rest. This sample holds just over 65,000 clones; 75% to 90% were observed only once. Together, the top ten hold roughly 13% of the sample. In the paper's terms, the time point label means: week 23, last vaccination. A 20-mer mutant IDH1 peptide at 300 micrograms in Montanide made up each vaccine dose, which was injected subcutaneously together with topical imiquimod. No antigen is known for these receptors. This specimen consisted of PBMCs, obtained from a glioma patient whose treatment included an IDH1 peptide vaccine. Receptor source: a man between 18 and 29 years old with glioma.

This chain joins TRBV28 and TRBJ1-5; 7 nucleotides align to TRBD1. The trim removed 6 bases at V and 0 bases at J, leaving 5 bases unmatched. Germline loops: CDR1 MDHEN, CDR2 SYDVKM. The CDR3 length is 15 residues. The CDR3 DNA reads as TGTGCCAGCAGGAGACAGGGCGATAGCAATCAGCCCCAGCATTTT. Protein sequence: CASRRQGDSNQPQHF.

V and J are TRBV11-2 and TRBJ2-5; D is ambiguous. V was pared by 4 bases and J by 0 bases, with 15 bases between. The CDR3 has 16 residues. From germline, CDR1 is SGHAT and CDR2 FQNNGV. The CDR3 protein is CASSWRYGGNQETQYF. CDR3 in DNA: TGTGCCAGCAGCTGGCGGTATGGCGGTAACCAAGAGACCCAGTACTTC.

The chain carries TRBV13 and TRBJ1-1; 10 nucleotides align to TRBD1. The CDR3 spans 17 residues. CDR1 PRHDT and CDR2 FYEKMQ come from the germline V gene (reference sequence). The V segment lost 5 bases and the J segment 0 bases; nucleotides outside the gene matches: 9. This CDR3 reads CASSTRDRGRMNTEAFF. DNA for the CDR3: TGTGCCAGCAGCACCCGGGACAGGGGCCGTATGAACACTGAAGCTTTCTTT.

Comment on this clone: Sequence at one end of the junction differs from germline and may be a read error. The chain couples TRBV18 to TRBJ1-4; D might be TRBD1 (5 bases). This CDR3 is 14 amino acids long. Germline loops: CDR1 KGHSH, CDR2 LQKENI. The CDR3 sequence is CASSETGTKEKLFF. CDR3 in DNA: TGTGCCAGCTCAGAAACCGGGACTAAGGAAAAACTGTTTTTT.

The chain carries TRBV6-5 and TRBJ2-3, with 8 bases fitting TRBD2. After removal of 6 bases from V and 1 base from J, the junction contained 6 bases not matched to a gene. The CDR3 is 15 amino acids. The germline V gene has CDR1 MNHEY and CDR2 SVGAGI. This CDR3 is CASSPGGGGTDTQYF. The DNA for the CDR3 is TGTGCCAGCAGCCCCGGGGGGGGTGGCACAGATACGCAGTATTTT.

The chain uses TRBV20-1 and TRBJ2-7, with a tentative D call TRBD1 (5 bases). V was pared by 3 bases and J by 8 bases, with 11 bases between. Germline V gene data show CDR1 as DFQATT and CDR2 as SNEGSKA (reference sequence). The CDR3 spans 11 residues. CDR3 sequence: CSASETDKQYF. CDR3 bases: TGCAGTGCTAGCGAGACGGACAAGCAGTACTTC.

The V and J genes are TRBV5-1 and TRBJ1-6; D may be TRBD1 (5 bases). Trimming cost V 4 bases and J 5 bases, with 16 bases left between them. The germline gives CDR1 SGHRS, CDR2 YFSETQ. This CDR3 contains 16 residues. The DNA of the CDR3 is TGCGCCAGCAGCCGGACCCAGTTAGGGGATAATTCACCCCTCCACTTT. It specifies CASSRTQLGDNSPLHF.

The V call is TRBV7-3, the J call TRBJ1-1; TRBD1 is a possible D gene (5 bases). The germline V gene encodes CDR1 SGHTA and CDR2 FQGTGA. V lost 4 bases and J lost 2, with 17 bases in between. There are 16 residues in the CDR3. As DNA, the CDR3 is TGTGCCAGCAGCTCCCTAGGTGGGACCCTTAACACTGAAGCTTTCTTT. Its protein is CASSSLGGTLNTEAFF. Full variable domain (rest looked up from reference TRBV7-3 and TRBJ1-1): GAGVSQTPSNKVTEKGKYVELRCDPISGHTALYWYRQSLGQGPEFLIYFQGTGAADDSGLPNDRFFAVRPEGSVSTLKIQRTERGDSAVYLCASSSLGGTLNTEAFFGQGTRLTVV.

This rearrangement joins TRBV9 to TRBJ1-5; 9 nucleotides match TRBD1. The CDR3 extends over 15 amino acids. Germline-derived CDR1 and CDR2 are SGDLS and YYNGEE. V shed 3 bases, J shed 4 bases, and the junction held 5 bases outside the gene matches. The CDR3 DNA reads as TGTGCCAGCAGCGCGTCCGGGACAGGGAATCAGCCCCAGCATTTT. It specifies CASSASGTGNQPQHF. The variable domain in full, with the rest retrieved from reference TRBV9 and TRBJ1-5, is DSGVTQTPKHLITATGQRVTLRCSPRSGDLSVYWYQQSLDQGLQFLIQYYNGEERAKGNILERFSAQQFPDLHSELNLSSLELGDSALYFCASSASGTGNQPQHFGDGTRLSIL.

Here the CDR3 reads CASSLYAATQYTDTQYF. In DNA form, the CDR3 reads TGTGCCAGCAGCTTGTACGCGGCGACCCAATACACAGATACGCAGTATTTT. The V gene is TRBV5-6, the J gene TRBJ2-3; D unresolved. The CDR3 is made up of 17 amino acids. Looked up from germline, CDR1 is SGHDT and CDR2 is YYEEEE. Trimming shortened V by 1 base and J by 2 bases, and 17 bases separated the two germline ends.

The J gene is TRBJ1-2, the V gene TRBV19, with 9 nucleotides matching TRBD1. Trimming removed 4 bases from V and 7 bases from J; junction bases left unmatched: 4. The CDR3 has 13 residues. Germline V gives CDR1 LNHDA, CDR2 SQIVND (reference sequence). This CDR3 reads CASSRTGAGGYTF. The CDR3 DNA reads TGTGCCAGTAGTAGGACAGGGGCAGGTGGCTACACCTTC.

The V call is TRBV18, the J call TRBJ2-7; 9 nucleotides match TRBD1. This CDR3 contains 16 residues. Germline V gene data show CDR1 as KGHSH and CDR2 as LQKENI. Unmatched junction bases numbered 12, after V lost 4 bases and J lost 5 bases. The CDR3 protein is CASSLRDRGLFDEQYF. The CDR3 DNA is TGTGCCAGCTCACTCCGTGACAGGGGGTTATTTGACGAGCAGTACTTC.

The chain is built from TRBV15 and TRBJ2-3; D remains ambiguous. The V gene lost 0 bases and the J gene lost 3 bases, with 10 bases spanning the gap. This CDR3 is 15 amino acids long. Germline values: CDR1 LNHNV, CDR2 YYDKDF (reference sequence). The CDR3 sequence is CATSREGFSTDTQYF. For the CDR3, the DNA is TGTGCCACCAGCAGAGAAGGGTTCAGTACAGATACGCAGTATTTT.

The CDR3 is CASSVGALGANMLRGYTF. The DNA of the CDR3 is TGTGCCAGCAGCGTAGGGGCTTTAGGGGCGAACATGTTGCGTGGCTACACCTTC. V is TRBV9 and J is TRBJ1-2; perhaps TRBD1 as D (5 bases). The CDR3 has 18 residues. The V gene lost 0 bases and the J gene lost 7 bases, with 25 bases spanning the gap. Germline CDR1 reads SGDLS; CDR2 reads YYNGEE. Full variable domain (rest looked up from reference TRBV9 and TRBJ1-2): DSGVTQTPKHLITATGQRVTLRCSPRSGDLSVYWYQQSLDQGLQFLIQYYNGEERAKGNILERFSAQQFPDLHSELNLSSLELGDSALYFCASSVGALGANMLRGYTFGSGTRLTVV.

The rearrangement joins TRBV29-1 to TRBJ2-2; TRBD1 agrees at 8 bases. V lost 7 bases and J lost 10; bases outside the gene matches: 14. The CDR3 covers 14 residues. Germline lookup yields CDR1 SQVTM and CDR2 ANQGSEA. The CDR3: CSACRDRYREELFF. The DNA of the CDR3 is TGCAGCGCCTGCCGGGACAGGTATAGGGAGGAGCTGTTTTTT.

The rearrangement links TRBV7-8 to TRBJ1-1, with 10 bases aligning to TRBD1. The CDR3 has 15 amino acids. V lost 2 bases to trimming and J lost 7 bases; unmatched junction nucleotides: 7. Germline V CDR1 and CDR2: SGHVS, FQNEAQ. The CDR3 is CASSLPGQGSFEAFF. The CDR3 DNA sequence: TGTGCCAGCAGCTTACCGGGACAGGGGTCCTTTGAAGCTTTCTTT.

The chain has TRBV4-3 and TRBJ1-1; TRBD1 agrees at 10 bases. The trim removed 1 base at V and 1 base at J, leaving 6 bases unmatched. Germline CDR1 reads LGHNA; CDR2 reads YSLEER. The CDR3 has 17 residues. The CDR3 bases are TGCGCCAGCAGCCAAGTCTCCCGGGACAGGGGGAACACTGAAGCTTTCTTT. This translates into CASSQVSRDRGNTEAFF.

The chain recombines TRBV19 with TRBJ2-3; 9 nucleotides match TRBD1. The CDR3 has 14 amino acids. CDR1 is LNHDA, CDR2 SQIVND, per germline (reference sequence). V was clipped by 10 bases and J by 0 bases; unmatched bases: 5. CDR3 residues: CAIGTGLSTDTQYF. The CDR3, as DNA: TGTGCCATAGGGACAGGGCTAAGCACAGATACGCAGTATTTT.

The chain has TRBV11-1 and TRBJ2-1; tentatively, D is TRBD2 (7 bases). CDR1 is SGHAT, CDR2 FQDESV, per germline (reference sequence). V lost 1 base to trimming and J lost 5 bases, with 12 bases between them. CDR3 size: 15 residues. The CDR3 region is CASSLVGGANNEQFF. For the CDR3, the DNA is TGTGCCAGCAGCTTAGTGGGGGGGGCCAACAATGAGCAGTTCTTC.

This rearrangement joins TRBV5-4 to TRBJ2-5; 15 bases fit TRBD2. Germline V gene lookup returns CDR1 SGHNT and CDR2 YYREEE (reference sequence). The length of the CDR3 is 16 residues. The V segment lost 4 bases and the J segment 5 bases; nucleotides outside the gene matches: 6. The CDR3 sequence: CASSRGLAGGAETQYF. The CDR3 DNA reads as TGTGCCAGCAGCCGAGGACTAGCGGGGGGGGCGGAGACCCAGTACTTC.

The J gene is TRBJ2-7, the V gene TRBV29-1; D might be TRBD1 (6 bases). This CDR3 has 11 residues. Germline V CDR1 and CDR2: SQVTM, ANQGSEA. Trimming removed 7 bases from V and 4 bases from J, with 11 bases in between. CDR3 amino acids: CSAADSYEQYF. The CDR3 nucleotides read TGCAGCGCCGCGGACAGTTACGAGCAGTACTTC.

This clone was seen a handful of times. The gene calls are TRBV19 and TRBJ1-5; D gene uncertain. This CDR3 region has 15 residues. Germline V CDR1 and CDR2: LNHDA, SQIVND (reference sequence). V was cut by 5 bases and J by 0 bases, with 11 bases left in between. The CDR3 sequence is CASSVTPYSNQPQHF. The CDR3 DNA reads TGTGCCAGTAGTGTGACACCTTATAGCAATCAGCCCCAGCATTTT.

This clone was observed a single time. In nucleotides, the CDR3 is TGCAGTCACGTGGCGAGAGGGGGAGCTTTCTTT. This translates into CSHVARGGAFF. The chain couples TRBV20-1 to TRBJ1-1, with D perhaps TRBD1 (6 bases). The CDR3 length is 11 residues. CDR1 and CDR2 from the germline V gene are DFQATT and SNEGSKA (reference sequence). Trimming stripped 8 bases from V and 10 bases from J, with 17 bases between.

Points on this clone: The same CDR3 also results from other DNA sequences found in this sample. The chain employs TRBV19 and TRBJ1-5; TRBD1 might be the D (5 bases). From germline, CDR1 is LNHDA and CDR2 SQIVND (reference sequence). CDR3 length: 13 amino acids. V shed 2 bases and J shed 6 bases, with 8 bases lying between them. CDR3 bases: TGTGCCAGTAGTATACAGGGAAGTCAGCCCCAGCATTTT. The encoded protein is CASSIQGSQPQHF.

This clone was observed once. The chain employs TRBV4-1 and TRBJ2-1; possibly TRBD2 for D (5 bases). Germline lookup yields CDR1 MGHRA and CDR2 YSYEKL. The CDR3 totals 15 residues. The V end was cut by 0 bases, the J end by 5 bases, with 11 bases between. DNA of the CDR3: TGCGCCAGCAGCCAAGATTCGGGGTGGAACAATGAGCAGTTCTTC. Its translation is CASSQDSGWNNEQFF.

The chain is built from TRBV6-5 and TRBJ1-2; TRBD1 matches at 7 bases. J was trimmed by 8 bases and V by 5 bases; bases with no gene match: 11. The CDR3 covers 14 residues. Germline V CDR1 and CDR2: MNHEY, SVGAGI. CDR3 sequence reads: CASSLLGQPKGYTF. As DNA, the CDR3 is TGTGCCAGCAGTCTCCTGGGACAGCCGAAGGGCTACACCTTC.

The chain couples TRBV15 to TRBJ2-7; 9 bases are a match to TRBD2. This CDR3 is 16 amino acids long. Germline CDR1 LNHNV, CDR2 YYDKDF (reference sequence). Trimming at V came to 0 bases and at J to 3 bases, leaving 6 bases not matched to a gene. CDR3 DNA sequence: TGTGCCACCAGCAGAGATCAAGGAGCGGGAGGCTACGAGCAGTACTTC. Its translation: CATSRDQGAGGYEQYF. The variable domain in full, completed from reference TRBV15 and TRBJ2-7, reads DAMVIQNPRYQVTQFGKPVTLSCSQTLNHNVMYWYQQKSSQAPKLLFHYYDKDFNNEADTPDNFQSRRPNTSFCFLDIRSPGLGDTAMYLCATSRDQGAGGYEQYFGPGTRLTVT.